The T cell receptor (beta chain) described here comes from a study of CD8 T cells in Susac syndrome (dated 2019 in TCRdb). With regard to the full study: Repertoire sequencing was used to test whether CD8+ T cell activation and differentiation in Susac syndrome was antigen driven.

Overall results and qualifications from the work: The number of individuals in the TCR sequencing and HLA analysis was recognized as being relatively small.

Peripheral blood CD8+ and CD4+ T cells from healthy donors, Susac syndrome patients and multiple sclerosis patients were profiled using high-throughput TCR beta sequencing. Healthy donors were age- and sex-matched controls. Bulk CD8+ and CD4+ T cells were purified magnetically by negative isolation, whereas CD8+ TEMRA cells were enriched by FACS. Blood was drawn into EDTA tubes, processed within 24 hours, and PBMCs were isolated by density gradient centrifugation. PBMCs intended for TCR sequencing were cryopreserved in liquid nitrogen and thawed later in a water bath at 37 degrees C. The sorted or isolated CD4+, CD8+ and CD8+ TEMRA cells reached a purity of at least 90%. Trimming costs V 3 bases and J 8 bases, and their ends lie 10 bases apart. From the cysteine up to the phenylalanine, the CDR3 has a length of 13 residues. The only DNA kept is the CDR3, 39 bases in frame from the first base. The germline V gene (reference sequence) specifies SEHNR as CDR1 and FQNEAQ as CDR2.

Worth noting for this clonotype: This receptor's antigen is unknown. No qualities accompany the bases; no much larger clone lies one base away.

RNA was extracted using the RNeasy kit, and about 0.45 to 1 microgram was reverse transcribed with random hexamers. The immunoSEQ multiplex PCR assay, covering 54 Vbeta and 13 Jbeta segments, was used to amplify TCR beta CDR3 regions. PCR amplification bias was corrected using a synthetic template baseline for primer optimization and computational correction. The paper's processing steps were these. Reads were annotated to V, D and J genes according to IMGT and were analyzed with immunoSEQ Analyzer, with only productive sequences retained. Clonality was calculated as one minus the Shannon entropy normalized by log2 of the number of productive unique sequences. Public and private clones were assessed among the 100 most prevalent clones of each patient and control. Clones were defined as Susac-specific when absent from the healthy and MS cohorts, from about 1,100 published viral clones and from other ImmuneACCESS disease sequences. The raw public data were reprocessed by TCRdb itself: fastp quality trimming at Q25, MiXCR clonotype calling, in-frame beta chains only. Rows are combined by CDR3 protein, so each entry shows the most common genes and DNA. The V and J calls were determined by TCRdb, not by the authors. The sample table records around 160,000 distinct CDR3 sequences; 93% of these occur just once. The ten top clones hold around 0.13% of the sample.

The chain is encoded by TRBV7-9 joined to TRBJ1-4; a confident D gene designation cannot be given. The receptor comes from a human donor in good health. The sample consisted of CD4+ T cells from PBMCs. The DNA sequence is as follows: TGTGCCAGCAGCTTCGGGGTTGGGGAAAAACTGTTTTTT. Translated, this gives CASSFGVGEKLFF.